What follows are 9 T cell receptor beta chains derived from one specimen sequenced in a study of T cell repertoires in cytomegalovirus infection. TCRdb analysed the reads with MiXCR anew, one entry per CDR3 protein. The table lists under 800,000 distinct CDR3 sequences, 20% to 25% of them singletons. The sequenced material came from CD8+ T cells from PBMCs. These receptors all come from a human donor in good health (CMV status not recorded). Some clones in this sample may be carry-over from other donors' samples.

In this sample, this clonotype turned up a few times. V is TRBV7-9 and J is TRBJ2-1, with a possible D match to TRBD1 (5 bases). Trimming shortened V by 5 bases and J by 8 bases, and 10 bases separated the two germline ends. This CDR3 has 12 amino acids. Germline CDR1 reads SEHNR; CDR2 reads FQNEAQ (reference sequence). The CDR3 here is CASSLRAHEQFF. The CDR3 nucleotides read TGTGCCAGCAGCCTCAGGGCGCATGAGCAGTTCTTC.

The CDR3: CASSPKLDDYTF. CDR3 nucleotide sequence: TGTGCCAGCAGCCCCAAACTGGATGACTACACCTTC. The chain recombines TRBV7-6 with TRBJ1-2; D remains ambiguous. CDR1 is SGHVS, CDR2 FNYEAQ, per germline. The CDR3 consists of 12 residues. Trimming stripped 5 bases from V and 10 bases from J, with 14 bases between.

The CDR3 sequence is CASSYLRTRNTNTGELFF. The CDR3 DNA reads TGTGCCAGCAGTTACCTAAGAACGAGAAACACGAACACCGGGGAGCTGTTTTTT. The V gene is TRBV6-2 or TRBV6-3, the J gene TRBJ2-2, with D hard to call. V lost 2 bases and J lost 0, with 16 bases in between. From germline, CDR1 is MNHEY and CDR2 SVGEGT. The CDR3 contains 18 residues.

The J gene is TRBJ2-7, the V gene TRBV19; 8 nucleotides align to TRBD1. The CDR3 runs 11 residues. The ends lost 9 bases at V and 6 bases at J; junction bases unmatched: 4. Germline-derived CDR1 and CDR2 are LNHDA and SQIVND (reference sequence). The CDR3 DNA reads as TGTGCCAGCACCAGGGGGCTCGAGCAGTACTTC. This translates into CASTRGLEQYF.

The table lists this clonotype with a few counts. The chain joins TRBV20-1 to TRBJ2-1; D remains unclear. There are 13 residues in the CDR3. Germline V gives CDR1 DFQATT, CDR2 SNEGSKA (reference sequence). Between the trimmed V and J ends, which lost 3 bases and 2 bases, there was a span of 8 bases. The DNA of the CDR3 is TGCAGTGCTAGGGTCTCTACCTACAATGAGCAGTTCTTC. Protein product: CSARVSTYNEQFF.

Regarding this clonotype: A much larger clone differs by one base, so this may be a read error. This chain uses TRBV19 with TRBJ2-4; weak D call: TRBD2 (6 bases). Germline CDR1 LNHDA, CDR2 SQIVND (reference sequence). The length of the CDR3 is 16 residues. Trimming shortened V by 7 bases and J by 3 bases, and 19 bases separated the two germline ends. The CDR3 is CASTGGVGFVKNIQYF. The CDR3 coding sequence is TGTGCCAGTACTGGAGGGGTAGGGTTCGTCAAAAACATTCAGTACTTC.

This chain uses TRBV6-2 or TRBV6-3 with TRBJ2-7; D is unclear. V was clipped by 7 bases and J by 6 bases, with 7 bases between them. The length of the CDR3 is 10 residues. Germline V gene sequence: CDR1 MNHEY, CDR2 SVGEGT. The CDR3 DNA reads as TGTGCCAGCAACCACTCCGAGCAGTACGTC. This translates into CASNHSEQYV.

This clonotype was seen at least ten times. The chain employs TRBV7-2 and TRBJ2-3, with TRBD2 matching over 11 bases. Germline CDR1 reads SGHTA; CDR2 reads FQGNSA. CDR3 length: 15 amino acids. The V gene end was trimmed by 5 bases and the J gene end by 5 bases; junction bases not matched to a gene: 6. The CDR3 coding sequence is TGTGCCAGCAGCCGCACTAGCGGGGGTGGAGATACGCAGTATTTT. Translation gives CASSRTSGGGDTQYF.

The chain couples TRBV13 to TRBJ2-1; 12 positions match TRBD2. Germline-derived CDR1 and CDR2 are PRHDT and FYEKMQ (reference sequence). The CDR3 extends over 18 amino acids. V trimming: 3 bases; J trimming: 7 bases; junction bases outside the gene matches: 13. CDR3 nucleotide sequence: TGTGCCAGCAGCTTGGGGCTAGCGGGGGGGCCGCCTCGGAATGAGCAGTTCTTC. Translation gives CASSLGLAGGPPRNEQFF.